This TCR beta chain stems from a study of blood T cell repertoires in COVID-19. This clone was seen only a few times. Clones were sequenced by immunoSEQ multiplex PCR, and TCRdb holds only the in-frame ones, with some missing. This sample has fewer than 350,000 clones, with approximately 91% found just once. This clonotype was sampled from a woman aged 30 to 39 who had recovered from COVID-19. Material for sequencing was PBMCs or T cells enriched from blood (not recorded which).

Here the CDR3 DNA reads TGTGCCAGCAGAAAACAACGCTTTGCGGGGCTAGCACCAGATACGCAGTATTTT. This gives the protein CASRKQRFAGLAPDTQYF. V gene TRBV27 combines with J gene TRBJ2-3; D may be TRBD2 (6 bases). Germline V gene lookup returns CDR1 MNHEY and CDR2 SMNVEV (reference sequence). Between the trimmed V and J ends, which lost 6 bases and 4 bases, there was a span of 26 bases. The CDR3 totals 18 residues.